This entry features one T cell receptor beta chain sequence. Read data end 3 residues before the CDR3 end; the end is taken from the germline J gene. The source of the sample is a study of T cells in women clearing cervical HPV infection. Turning to the study itself: Case blood was drawn a median roughly 150 days after lesion detection.

Genomic DNA, averaging approximately 1,200 ng per sample, yielded TCR beta CDR3 via immunoSEQ. Some clones are missing from TCRdb's copy, which holds only in-frame ones; the method was immunoSEQ multiplex PCR. The ten most abundant clones cover about 6.7% of a sample with more than 20,000 clones. The CDR3 extends over 13 amino acids. Germline loops: CDR1 SGHRS, CDR2 YFSETQ. This rearrangement joins TRBV5-1 to TRBJ2-4, with 10 bases aligning to TRBD1. The sequenced material came from blood buffy coat. This sequence was found in a woman aged 18-70 years with a cervical HPV16 infection that either progressed to CIN3+ or cleared (not recorded which). The CDR3 loop is CASSYGTGEGQYF. Partial CDR3 DNA: TGCGCCAGCAGCTACGGGACAGGGGAAGGT.